The 8 T cell receptor beta chains listed next were all sequenced from one sample in a study of blood T cell repertoires in COVID-19. Measured with immunoSEQ multiplex PCR; TCRdb has only the in-frame clones, and not every one. Among about 65,000 clones, about 92% were seen once, and the ten largest hold about 1.3%. Material: peripheral blood. The receptor set was obtained from a man in his sixties with acute or convalescent COVID-19.

This sequence joins TRBV6-1 and TRBJ2-3; 10 bases line up with TRBD1. This CDR3 spans 15 amino acids. V trimming: 3 bases; J trimming: 4 bases; junction bases outside the gene matches: 4. CDR1 and CDR2 from the germline V gene are MNHNS and SASEGT. Here the CDR3 reads CASSERDRGSDTQYF. DNA of the CDR3: TGTGCCAGCAGTGAGCGGGACAGGGGTTCAGATACGCAGTATTTT.

This chain connects TRBV6-6 to TRBJ1-2; D is ambiguous. The CDR3 contains 13 residues. V was clipped by 2 bases and J by 5 bases, with 9 bases between them. Germline V CDR1 and CDR2: MNHNY, SVGAGI (reference sequence). The CDR3 DNA is TGTGCCAGCAGTTACGAGGGCGGATATGGCTACACCTTC. Protein sequence: CASSYEGGYGYTF.

The chain joins TRBV5-1 to TRBJ1-3, with a possible D match to TRBD1 (6 bases). The CDR3 is 16 amino acids. From germline, CDR1 is SGHRS and CDR2 YFSETQ. Between the trimmed V and J ends, which lost 4 bases and 0 bases, there was a span of 14 bases. In DNA form, the CDR3 reads TGCGCCAGCAGCCCCCGGACAGTCCACTCTGGAAACACCATATATTTT. Translation gives CASSPRTVHSGNTIYF.

The V call is TRBV11-2, the J call TRBJ1-1; 9 bases are shared with TRBD1. V trimming: 5 bases; J trimming: 2 bases; junction bases outside the gene matches: 6. Germline V gene data show CDR1 as SGHAT and CDR2 as FQNNGV. The CDR3 loop spans 15 amino acids. CDR3 coding DNA: TGTGCCAGCAGCCTGGGACAGGGTCCCAACACTGAAGCTTTCTTT. Amino acid sequence: CASSLGQGPNTEAFF.

The chain uses TRBV18 and TRBJ1-2, with a weak D call TRBD1 (5 bases). V lost 2 bases and J lost 10, with 23 bases in between. The CDR3 is 16 residues long. CDR1 and CDR2 (germline): KGHSH, LQKENI. The DNA of the CDR3 is TGTGCCAGCTCACCAAGGGCAGGGACTAATCTCGCGTTCTACACCTTC. It encodes CASSPRAGTNLAFYTF. Based on the CDR3 plus reference TRBV18 and TRBJ1-2, the full variable domain is NAGVMQNPRHLVRRRGQEARLRCSPMKGHSHVYWYRQLPEEGLKFMVYLQKENIIDESGMPKERFSAEFPKEGPSILRIQQVVRGDSAAYFCASSPRAGTNLAFYTFGSGTRLTVV.

The chain carries TRBV4-1 and TRBJ2-2; tentative D call: TRBD2 (6 bases). Trimming removed 7 bases at V and 1 base at J, with 10 bases between. CDR1 is MGHRA, CDR2 YSYEKL, per germline. This CDR3 has 14 residues. The CDR3 spells CASNWDLNTGELFF. The CDR3 nucleotides are TGCGCCAGCAACTGGGACTTGAACACCGGGGAGCTGTTTTTT.

This chain links TRBV5-5 with TRBJ2-1; D might be TRBD1 (6 bases). The CDR3 is 15 amino acids. In germline, CDR1 is SGHKS, CDR2 YYEKEE (reference sequence). Trimming pared 4 bases from V and 9 bases from J, leaving 20 bases between. Here the CDR3 DNA reads TGTGCCAGCAGCCCCACAGGGTATGAGAGGGGTGAGCAGTTCTTC. Amino acids: CASSPTGYERGEQFF.

The chain has TRBV7-9 and TRBJ2-1; 15 nucleotides match TRBD2. Germline V lookup: CDR1 SEHNR, CDR2 FQNEAQ (reference sequence). This CDR3 spans 16 amino acids. V lost 5 bases, J lost 9 bases, and 8 bases stayed unmatched. The CDR3 DNA follows: TGTGCCAGCAGCCTAGGACTAGCGGGGGGGCTTTCTGAGCAGTTCTTC. This encodes CASSLGLAGGLSEQFF.